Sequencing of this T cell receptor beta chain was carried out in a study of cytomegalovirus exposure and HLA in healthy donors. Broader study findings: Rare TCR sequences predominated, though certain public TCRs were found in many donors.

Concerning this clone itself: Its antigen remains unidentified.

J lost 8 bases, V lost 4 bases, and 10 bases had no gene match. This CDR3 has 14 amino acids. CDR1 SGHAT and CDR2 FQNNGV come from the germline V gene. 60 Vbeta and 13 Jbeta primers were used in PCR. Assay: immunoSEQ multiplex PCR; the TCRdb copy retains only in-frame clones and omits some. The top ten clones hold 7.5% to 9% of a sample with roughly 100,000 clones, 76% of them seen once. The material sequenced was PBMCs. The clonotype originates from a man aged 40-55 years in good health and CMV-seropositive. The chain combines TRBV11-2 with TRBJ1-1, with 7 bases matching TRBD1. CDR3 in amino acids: CASSSFWTGREAFF. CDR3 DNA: TGTGCCAGCAGCTCCTTCTGGACAGGACGGGAAGCTTTCTTT. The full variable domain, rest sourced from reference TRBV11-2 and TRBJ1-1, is EAGVAQSPRYKIIEKRQSVAFWCNPISGHATLYWYQQILGQGPKLLIQFQNNGVVDDSQLPKDRFSAERLKGVDSTLKIQPAKLEDSAVYLCASSSFWTGREAFFGQGTRLTVV.